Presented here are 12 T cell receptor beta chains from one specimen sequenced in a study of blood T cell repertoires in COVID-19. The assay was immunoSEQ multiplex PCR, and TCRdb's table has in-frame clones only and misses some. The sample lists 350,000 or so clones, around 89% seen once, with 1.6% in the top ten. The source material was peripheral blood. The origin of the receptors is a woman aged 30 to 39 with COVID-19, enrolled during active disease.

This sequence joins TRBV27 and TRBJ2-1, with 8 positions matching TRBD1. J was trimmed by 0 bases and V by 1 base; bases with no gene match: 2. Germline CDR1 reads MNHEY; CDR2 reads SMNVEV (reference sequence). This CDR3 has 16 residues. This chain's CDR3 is CASSLWTGFSYNEQFF. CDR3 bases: TGTGCCAGCAGTTTATGGACAGGGTTCTCCTACAATGAGCAGTTCTTC.

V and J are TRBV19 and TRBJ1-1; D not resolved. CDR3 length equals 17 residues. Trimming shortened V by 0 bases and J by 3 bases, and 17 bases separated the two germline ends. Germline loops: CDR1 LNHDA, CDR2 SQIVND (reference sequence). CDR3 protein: CASSIDRRRTGDTEAFF. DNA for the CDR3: TGTGCCAGTAGTATAGATCGAAGGCGGACTGGGGACACTGAAGCTTTCTTT. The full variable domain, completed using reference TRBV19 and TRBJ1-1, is DGGITQSPKYLFRKEGQNVTLSCEQNLNHDAMYWYRQDPGQGLRLIYYSQIVNDFQKGDIAEGYSVSREKKESFPLTVTSAQKNPTAFYLCASSIDRRRTGDTEAFFGQGTRLTVV.

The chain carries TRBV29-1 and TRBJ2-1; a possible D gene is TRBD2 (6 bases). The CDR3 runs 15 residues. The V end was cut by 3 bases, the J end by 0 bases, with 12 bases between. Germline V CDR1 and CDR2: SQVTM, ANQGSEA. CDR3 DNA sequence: TGCAGCGTTGATCTAGCGACGAGCTCCTACAATGAGCAGTTCTTC. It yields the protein CSVDLATSSYNEQFF.

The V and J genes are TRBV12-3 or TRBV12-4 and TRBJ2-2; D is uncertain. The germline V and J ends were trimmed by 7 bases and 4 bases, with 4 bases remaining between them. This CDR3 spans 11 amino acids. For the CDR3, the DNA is TGTGCCAGCACCCTCACCGGGGAGCTGTTTTTT. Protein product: CASTLTGELFF.

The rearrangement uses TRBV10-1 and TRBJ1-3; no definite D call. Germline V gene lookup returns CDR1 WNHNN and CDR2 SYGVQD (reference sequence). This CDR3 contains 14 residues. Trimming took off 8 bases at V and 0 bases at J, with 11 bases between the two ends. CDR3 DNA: TGCGCCAGCCTATTTGAACGCTCTGGAAACACCATATATTTT. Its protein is CASLFERSGNTIYF.

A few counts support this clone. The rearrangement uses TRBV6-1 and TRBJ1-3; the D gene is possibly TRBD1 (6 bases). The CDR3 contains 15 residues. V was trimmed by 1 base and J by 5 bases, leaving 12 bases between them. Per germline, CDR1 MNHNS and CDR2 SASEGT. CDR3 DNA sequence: TGTGCCAGCAGTGAAGACAGGGCCTTAAGAAACACCATATATTTT. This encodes CASSEDRALRNTIYF.

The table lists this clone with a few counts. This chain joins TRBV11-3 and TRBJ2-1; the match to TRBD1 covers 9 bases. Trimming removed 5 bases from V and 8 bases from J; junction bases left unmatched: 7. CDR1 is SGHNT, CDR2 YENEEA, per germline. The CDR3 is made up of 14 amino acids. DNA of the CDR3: TGTGCCAGCAGCAACCGGGACAGGGAGTATGAGCAGTTCTTC. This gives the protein CASSNRDREYEQFF.

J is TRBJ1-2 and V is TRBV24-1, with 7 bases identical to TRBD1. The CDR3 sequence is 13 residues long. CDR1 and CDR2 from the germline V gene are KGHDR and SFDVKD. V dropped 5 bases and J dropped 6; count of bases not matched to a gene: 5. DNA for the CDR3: TGTGCCACCAGTGCCCGAACAGGGGATGGCTACACCTTC. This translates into CATSARTGDGYTF.

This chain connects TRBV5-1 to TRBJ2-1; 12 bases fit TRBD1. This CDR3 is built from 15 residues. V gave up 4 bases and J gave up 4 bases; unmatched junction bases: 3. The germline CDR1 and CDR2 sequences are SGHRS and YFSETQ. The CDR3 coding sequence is TGCGCCAGCAGCGGGGGACAGGGGGCGTACAATGAGCAGTTCTTC. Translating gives CASSGGQGAYNEQFF.

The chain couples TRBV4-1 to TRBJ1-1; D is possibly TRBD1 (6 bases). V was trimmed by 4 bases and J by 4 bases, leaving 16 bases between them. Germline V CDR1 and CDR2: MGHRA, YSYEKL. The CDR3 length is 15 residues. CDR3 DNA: TGCGCCAGCAGCCCAACACAGGGTTTGCGCACTGAAGCTTTCTTT. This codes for CASSPTQGLRTEAFF.

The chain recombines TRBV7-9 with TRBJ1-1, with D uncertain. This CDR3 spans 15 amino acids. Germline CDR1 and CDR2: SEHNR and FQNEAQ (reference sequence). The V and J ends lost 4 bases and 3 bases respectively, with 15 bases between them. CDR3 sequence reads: CASSSPGSKDTEAFF. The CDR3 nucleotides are TGTGCCAGCAGCTCCCCAGGAAGCAAGGACACTGAAGCTTTCTTT.

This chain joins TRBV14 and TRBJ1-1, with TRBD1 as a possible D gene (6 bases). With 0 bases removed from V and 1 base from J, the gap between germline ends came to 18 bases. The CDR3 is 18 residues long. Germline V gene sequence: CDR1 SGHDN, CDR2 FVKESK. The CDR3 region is CASSQDPIAGGQNTEAFF. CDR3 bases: TGTGCCAGCAGCCAAGATCCCATTGCGGGGGGCCAGAACACTGAAGCTTTCTTT.